The 8 T cell receptor beta chains presented below share a single source sample, sequenced in a study of T cell changes during pregnancy in multiple sclerosis. Sequencing was performed with immunoSEQ multiplex PCR; in TCRdb, only in-frame clones are kept and a portion is missing. The sample lists 50,000 to 55,000 clones, about 90% occurring once. This specimen consisted of CD4+ T cells from peripheral blood mononuclear cells, obtained after pregnancy. The receptors shown here come from a female donor with multiple sclerosis, enrolled in a pregnancy study.

Comments on this clone: At the DNA level, this CDR3 is encoded by other sequences in the same sample as well. This chain links TRBV9 with TRBJ2-2; D unclear. V was shortened by 5 bases and J by 1 base, with 9 bases between the two germline ends. The CDR3 loop spans 14 amino acids. CDR1 is SGDLS, CDR2 YYNGEE, per germline. CDR3: CASRLAENTGELFF. In DNA, the CDR3 is TGTGCCAGCAGGTTGGCAGAGAACACCGGGGAGCTGTTTTTT.

This chain uses TRBV30 with TRBJ2-3, with no clear D. The CDR3 contains 15 residues. In germline, CDR1 is GTSNPN, CDR2 SVGIG (reference sequence). The V end lost 4 bases, the J end lost 2 bases, and 16 bases lay between the germline ends. CDR3 residues: CAWISSLATTDTQYF. CDR3 nucleotides: TGTGCCTGGATATCGAGCCTCGCTACCACAGATACGCAGTATTTT.

V and J are TRBV5-1 and TRBJ2-5, with 7 bases lining up with TRBD2. The V gene end was trimmed by 0 bases and the J gene end by 5 bases; junction bases not matched to a gene: 4. Germline values: CDR1 SGHRS, CDR2 YFSETQ. The CDR3 loop spans 14 amino acids. CDR3 amino acids: CASSLVGLKETQYF. DNA of the CDR3: TGCGCCAGCAGCTTGGTGGGACTAAAGGAGACCCAGTACTTC.

The chain recombines TRBV29-1 with TRBJ2-7; perhaps TRBD2 as D (6 bases). The V end lost 3 bases, the J end lost 5 bases, and 11 bases lay between the germline ends. The germline V gene encodes CDR1 SQVTM and CDR2 ANQGSEA. The CDR3 contains 12 residues. The CDR3 DNA reads TGCAGCGTTGACACGGGCGGGGACGAGCAGTACTTC. Translation: CSVDTGGDEQYF.

In its sample, this clone was seen a few times. In the same sample, other DNA sequences code for this CDR3. The chain uses TRBV7-2 and TRBJ2-2; no firm D call. V was cut by 4 bases and J by 3 bases, with 3 bases left in between. CDR3 length: 12 amino acids. Germline lookup yields CDR1 SGHTA and CDR2 FQGNSA. CDR3 coding DNA: TGTGCCAGCAGCTCTTACACCGGGGAGCTGTTTTTT. Its translation is CASSSYTGELFF. Based on the CDR3 plus reference TRBV7-2 and TRBJ2-2, the full variable domain is GAGVSQSPSNKVTEKGKDVELRCDPISGHTALYWYRQSLGQGLEFLIYFQGNSAPDKSGLPSDRFSAERTGGSVSTLTIQRTQQEDSAVYLCASSSYTGELFFGEGSRLTVL.

The V call is TRBV30, the J call TRBJ1-5, with TRBD1 matching over 8 bases. J was trimmed by 2 bases and V by 5 bases; bases with no gene match: 5. The CDR3 is 14 residues long. CDR1 is GTSNPN and CDR2 is SVGIG in the germline V gene (reference sequence). For the CDR3, the DNA is TGTGCCTGGGATGCAGGGGGCGGCAATCAGCCCCAGCATTTT. Translating it yields CAWDAGGGNQPQHF.

This clone came up a few times. V gene TRBV30 combines with J gene TRBJ1-5; no clear D gene. CDR3 length: 13 residues. Trimming took off 5 bases at V and 5 bases at J, with 13 bases between the two ends. Germline lookup yields CDR1 GTSNPN and CDR2 SVGIG (reference sequence). The CDR3 bases are TGTGCCTGGGCTGCTAGGAGGGATCAGCCCCAGCATTTT. Protein product: CAWAARRDQPQHF.

The V gene is TRBV5-1, the J gene TRBJ2-3; a weak D match, TRBD2 (5 bases). CDR1 is SGHRS and CDR2 is YFSETQ in the germline V gene. There are 14 residues in the CDR3. V gave up 7 bases and J gave up 0 bases, with 12 bases separating them. DNA for the CDR3: TGCGCCAGCGGACGAGCGGTTAGCACAGATACGCAGTATTTT. This encodes CASGRAVSTDTQYF.